What follows describes a single T cell receptor beta chain. Its cognate antigen has yet to be identified. Per-base qualities were not stored, and no clone one base away is much larger. V lost 3 bases and J lost 8 bases; the stretch between them is 11 bases long. The CDR3 goes from the cysteine to the phenylalanine over 11 residues. Just the 33-base CDR3 DNA is kept, in frame starting at base 1. Taken from the germline V gene (reference sequence), the CDR1 and CDR2 loops are DFQATT and SNEGSKA. The sample belongs to a study of control samples from healthy donors and cancer patients (dated by TCRdb to the early 2020s). The library was prepared using the immunoSEQ multiplex PCR assay. TCRdb provides this immuneACCESS table in a form limited to in-frame rearrangements. Some clones are lacking; in checked studies, under half of them reflect an unresolved V gene, and why the rest are absent is not known. Present in this sample are 190,000 or so clones, 85% to 95% of which were seen just once. Roughly 1.5% of the sample lies in the top ten.

Sequencing was performed on blood. This receptor was taken from a young man in good health. The chain is assembled from TRBV20-1 and TRBJ2-7; a confident D gene designation cannot be given. The nucleotide sequence is given as TGCAGTGCTAGTCCCGGAAGTCAGCAGTACTTC. This yields the protein CSASPGSQQYF.